One and the same sample provided the 15 T cell receptor beta chains below, sequenced in a study of OX40 agonist ivuxolimab in advanced cancers. Clones were sequenced by immunoSEQ multiplex PCR, and TCRdb holds only the in-frame ones, with some missing. This table has roughly 93,000 clones, around 80% appearing once. The material was CD4+ or CD8+ T cells sorted from blood, obtained in a trial of the OX40 agonist ivuxolimab. The receptors stem from an adult with an advanced solid tumor such as melanoma, head and neck, liver or kidney cancer.

The chain carries TRBV6-1 and TRBJ2-7; D possibly uses TRBD1 or TRBD2 (6 bases each). Germline V gene sequence: CDR1 MNHNS, CDR2 SASEGT. The CDR3 runs 15 residues. V was cut by 3 bases and J by 4 bases, with 16 bases left in between. The CDR3 spells CASSEAGGGWYEQYF. The CDR3 coding sequence is TGTGCCAGCAGTGAGGCCGGGGGCGGGTGGTACGAGCAGTACTTC.

The gene calls are TRBV7-9 and TRBJ2-2; tentatively, D is TRBD2 (6 bases). The V end lost 1 base, the J end lost 0 bases, and 9 bases lay between the germline ends. The CDR3 contains 16 residues. Looked up from germline, CDR1 is SEHNR and CDR2 is FQNEAQ (reference sequence). The CDR3 loop reads CASSLVRGSNTGELFF. CDR3 DNA sequence: TGTGCCAGCAGCTTAGTCCGGGGGTCGAACACCGGGGAGCTGTTTTTT.

The chain joins TRBV7-2 to TRBJ2-7, with 11 bases identical to TRBD1. CDR1 is SGHTA and CDR2 is FQGNSA in the germline V gene. After removal of 0 bases from V and 3 bases from J, the junction contained 1 base not matched to a gene. The CDR3 runs to 15 residues. CDR3 in DNA: TGTGCCAGCAGCTTAGCCGGGACAGGGGGCTACGAGCAGTACTTC. Translating it yields CASSLAGTGGYEQYF.

This chain connects TRBV21-1 to TRBJ1-1. TRBV21-1 counts as a pseudogene. This CDR3 is built from 11 residues. CDR3 in amino acids: CASSPNTEAFF. In nucleotides, the CDR3 is TGTGCCAGCAGCCCGAACACTGAAGCTTTCTTT.

This clone was detected once. V and J are TRBV2 and TRBJ2-2, with no clear D. V was cut by 6 bases and J by 1 base, with 6 bases left in between. The V gene's germline CDR1 is SNHLY and CDR2 FYNNEI. This CDR3 contains 13 residues. The CDR3 nucleotides read TGTGCCAGCAGCCGGCAGAACACCGGGGAGCTGTTTTTT. This translates into CASSRQNTGELFF.

J is TRBJ1-1 and V is TRBV19, with TRBD1 as a possible D gene (5 bases). Trimming stripped 3 bases from V and 2 bases from J, with 16 bases between. Germline V lookup: CDR1 LNHDA, CDR2 SQIVND (reference sequence). The CDR3 is made up of 16 amino acids. As DNA, the CDR3 is TGTGCCAGTAGTATCCTTGGGGGGAAGGCAAACACTGAAGCTTTCTTT. It specifies CASSILGGKANTEAFF.

The chain is built from TRBV27 and TRBJ2-7; TRBD1 aligns across 7 bases. After removal of 5 bases from V and 3 bases from J, the junction contained 10 bases not matched to a gene. From germline, CDR1 is MNHEY and CDR2 SMNVEV (reference sequence). The CDR3 runs to 15 residues. Here the CDR3 reads CASSPRTGTIYEQYF. The CDR3 nucleotides read TGTGCCAGCAGTCCCCGGACAGGAACCATCTACGAGCAGTACTTC.

The genes are TRBV6-1 and TRBJ1-5; D ambiguous. The CDR3 length is 15 residues. Germline V lookup: CDR1 MNHNS, CDR2 SASEGT. The V and J ends lost 6 bases and 1 base respectively, with 13 bases between them. CDR3 in DNA: TGTGCCAGCAGCCTGAAGGGATTAAGCAATCAGCCCCAGCATTTT. The encoded protein is CASSLKGLSNQPQHF.

The chain has TRBV12-5 and TRBJ1-6; perhaps TRBD1 as D (5 bases). V was cut by 0 bases and J by 9 bases, with 9 bases left in between. The CDR3 consists of 14 residues. Germline CDR1 is LGHNT and CDR2 is FRNRAP. This chain's CDR3 is CASGLVLGGSPLHF. CDR3 DNA: TGTGCTAGTGGTTTGGTTCTGGGGGGTTCACCCCTCCACTTT.

The chain carries TRBV11-2 and TRBJ2-1, with TRBD2 matching 11 bases. The CDR3 sequence is 17 residues long. Trimming cost V 4 bases and J 3 bases; bases outside gene matches: 8. Germline assignment: CDR1 SGHAT and CDR2 FQNNGV. The CDR3 DNA follows: TGTGCCAGCAGCTCCGGGACTAGCGGATTTGGCTACAATGAGCAGTTCTTC. Translated: CASSSGTSGFGYNEQFF.

V is TRBV7-9 and J is TRBJ2-1; TRBD2 matches at 15 bases. The CDR3 loop spans 14 amino acids. Germline assignment: CDR1 SEHNR and CDR2 FQNEAQ (reference sequence). Losses at the gene ends were 3 bases for V and 10 bases for J; bases not matched to a gene: 1. This chain's CDR3 is CASSFGLAGGEQFF. CDR3 coding DNA: TGTGCCAGCAGCTTTGGACTAGCGGGGGGGGAGCAGTTCTTC.

V is TRBV11-2 and J is TRBJ2-7; D is uncertain. The ends were cut back, 4 bases at V and 6 bases at J, with 7 bases in the middle. Per germline, CDR1 SGHAT and CDR2 FQNNGV. The CDR3 covers 11 residues. DNA for the CDR3: TGTGCCAGCAGCTCCGGTTTCGAGCAGTACTTC. Translated, it gives CASSSGFEQYF.

The rearrangement joins TRBV13 to TRBJ1-2, with D possibly matching TRBD1 (5 bases). V was trimmed by 3 bases and J by 4 bases, leaving 15 bases between them. There are 15 residues in the CDR3. Germline CDR1 and CDR2: PRHDT and FYEKMQ (reference sequence). The CDR3 DNA follows: TGTGCCAGCAGCTTTAACGGGGCCTCCGGCTATGGCTACACCTTC. It is translated as CASSFNGASGYGYTF.

The chain recombines TRBV4-3 with TRBJ2-1; no reliable D call. Trimming stripped 0 bases from V and 0 bases from J, with 9 bases between. This CDR3 contains 16 residues. Germline lookup yields CDR1 LGHNA and CDR2 YSLEER. CDR3 loop: CASSQDLAGSYNEQFF. The CDR3 DNA reads as TGCGCCAGCAGCCAAGACTTGGCCGGCTCCTACAATGAGCAGTTCTTC.

V and J are TRBV6-5 and TRBJ2-7; D call uncertain. The CDR3 extends over 15 amino acids. CDR1 is MNHEY, CDR2 SVGAGI, per germline. V was cut by 2 bases and J by 2 bases, with 13 bases left in between. Written as DNA, the CDR3 is TGTGCCAGCAGTTACGAGCGACCCCTGCCCTACGAGCAGTACTTC. Its translation: CASSYERPLPYEQYF.